This TCR beta chain was profiled in a study of blood T cell repertoires in COVID-19. The overall study: COVID-19 samples, acute and convalescent, were from the United States, Italy and Spain. The analysed material was cDNA or gDNA that came from T cells, B-cell-depleted T cells, or PBMCs.

This CDR3 has 17 residues. CDR1 and CDR2 from the germline V gene are SGDLS and YYNGEE. V shed 0 bases, J shed 6 bases, and the junction held 14 bases outside the gene matches. Original processing notes: Counts of nucleated cells, estimated from reference gene primer amplification, were obtained. Sequencing used immunoSEQ multiplex PCR; TCRdb keeps in-frame clones, though not all of them. The D gene and trimming were derived from the DNA, and the V and J assignments and clone size from that table. The sample consists of some 81,000 clones, 90% of them appearing once. This TCR was sampled from a woman aged 45-59 years in a cohort sampled during active COVID-19. What was sequenced was peripheral blood. V usage is TRBV9 and J usage is TRBJ2-7, with TRBD2 matching over 8 bases. CDR3 region: CASSVAERAGGNGEQYF. The CDR3 DNA follows: TGTGCCAGCAGCGTAGCGGAGAGGGCGGGGGGTAACGGCGAGCAGTACTTC.